These 28 T cell receptor beta chains were sequenced from one sample in a study of T cells in women clearing cervical HPV infection. Clones were read by immunoSEQ multiplex PCR, and TCRdb kept only the in-frame ones, dropping some. This sample's table has approximately 16,000 clones. Sequencing was carried out using blood buffy coat. These receptors were collected from a woman aged 18 to 75 with a cervical HPV16 infection that either progressed to CIN3+ or cleared (not recorded which).

Turning to this clone: The CDR3 goes on 3 residues after the read ends, and that part is filled in from the germline J gene. This sequence joins TRBV28 and TRBJ2-6; possible D gene TRBD1, 5 bases. Per germline, CDR1 MDHEN and CDR2 SYDVKM. This CDR3 region has 15 residues. V was trimmed by 8 bases and J by 0 bases, leaving 11 bases between them. The sequenced part of the CDR3 DNA is TGTGCCAGCGGGGCAGCCAGCTCTGGGGCCAACGTC. Residues: CASGAASSGANV. The full CDR3 is CASGAASSGANVLTF. Together with reference TRBV28 and TRBJ2-6, the CDR3 gives the full variable domain: DVKVTQSSRYLVKRTGEKVFLECVQDMDHENMFWYRQDPGLGLRLIYFSYDVKMKEKGDIPEGYSVSREKKERFSLILESASTNQTSMYLCASGAASSGANVLTFGAGSRLTVL.

Of note for this clone: The read is 3 residues too short to cover the CDR3 end, so that end is filled in from the germline J gene. The J gene is TRBJ2-5, the V gene TRBV20-1, with 16 bases lining up with TRBD2. Germline V gives CDR1 DFQATT, CDR2 SNEGSKA (reference sequence). The CDR3 length is 16 residues. The ends lost 5 bases at V and 5 bases at J; junction bases unmatched: 8. The CDR3 sequence is CSAEAGTSGRGETQYF. Partial CDR3 DNA: TGCAGTGCTGAAGCGGGGACTAGCGGGAGGGGGGAGACC.

Details on this clone: The missing CDR3 end, 3 residues past where the read stops, is filled in from the germline J gene. The genes are TRBV11-2 and TRBJ1-4; D may be TRBD1 (5 bases). V was trimmed by 0 bases and J by 4 bases, leaving 6 bases between them. The germline CDR1 and CDR2 sequences are SGHAT and FQNNGV. The CDR3 covers 14 residues. CDR3 in amino acids: CASSLDGHNEKLFF. CDR3 DNA (partial): TGTGCCAGCAGCTTAGACGGACATAATGAAAAA.

This clone is labeled medium-sized based on frequency. The read comes to an end 3 residues before the CDR3 does, leaving the germline J gene to fill in the end. This chain connects TRBV18 to TRBJ2-6, with TRBD1 matching 10 bases. CDR3 length: 16 residues. Trimming cost V 6 bases and J 0 bases; bases outside gene matches: 2. Germline V lookup: CDR1 KGHSH, CDR2 LQKENI. The CDR3 spells CASSGQGSSGANVLTF. The covered CDR3 bases are TGTGCCAGCTCGGGACAGGGGAGCTCTGGGGCCAACGTC.

CDR3 protein: CASSPNYGSRADTQYF. The part of the CDR3 DNA that was read is TGTGCCAGCAGCCCTAATTACGGGTCTCGCGCAGATACG. V is TRBV7-6 and J is TRBJ2-3; no definite D call. Read sequence stops 3 residues before the CDR3 end, and the germline J gene provides the missing end. V lost 5 bases and J 4 bases, leaving 19 bases between the germline ends. This CDR3 has 16 residues. CDR1 is SGHVS, CDR2 FNYEAQ, per germline.

As regards this clone: The sequenced fragment ends 3 residues before the CDR3 boundary, so the rest is inferred from the germline J gene. This sequence joins TRBV12-3 or TRBV12-4 and TRBJ2-3; 8 nucleotides align to TRBD2. The CDR3 runs 15 residues. The V gene end was trimmed by 6 bases and the J gene end by 6 bases; junction bases not matched to a gene: 11. Incomplete CDR3 DNA: TGTGCCAGCAGCTTTCTGGGTGGCGGGAGGGATACG. This gives the protein CASSFLGGGRDT. The whole CDR3 sequence reads CASSFLGGGRDTQYF.

With respect to this clone: A read error may produce the germline difference seen at one junction end. The DNA ends 3 residues before the CDR3 does, and the rest of the CDR3 is filled in from the germline J gene. At the DNA level, this CDR3 is encoded by other sequences in the same sample as well. The chain links TRBV18 to TRBJ2-3; D may be TRBD2 (6 bases). The CDR3 sequence is 17 residues long. Germline assignment: CDR1 KGHSH and CDR2 LQKENI. CDR3 residues: CASSPPAGRDLQETQYF. The sequenced CDR3 bases are TGTGCCAGCTCCCCACCGGCCGGCCGGGACTTACAAGAGACG. The full variable domain, rest sourced from reference TRBV18 and TRBJ2-3, is NAGVMQNPRHLVRRRGQEARLRCSPMKGHSHVYWYRQLPEEGLKFMVYLQKENIIDESGMPKERFSAEFPKEGPSILRIQQVVRGDSAAYFCASSPPAGRDLQETQYFGPGTRLTVL.

The CDR3 loop is CASSFTRSSYNEQFF. The sequenced CDR3 bases are TGTGCCAGCAGCTTTACTAGGAGCTCCTACAATGAG. This sequence joins TRBV7-3 and TRBJ2-1; the D gene is possibly TRBD2 (5 bases). Read data end 3 residues before the CDR3 end; the end is taken from the germline J gene. Germline V gene data show CDR1 as SGHTA and CDR2 as FQGTGA. The CDR3 spans 15 residues. Between the trimmed V and J ends, which lost 3 bases and 0 bases, there was a span of 9 bases. Full variable domain (remainder filled in from reference TRBV7-3 and TRBJ2-1): GAGVSQTPSNKVTEKGKYVELRCDPISGHTALYWYRQSLGQGPEFLIYFQGTGAADDSGLPNDRFFAVRPEGSVSTLKIQRTERGDSAVYLCASSFTRSSYNEQFFGPGTRLTVL.

With regard to this clone: The read stops 3 residues short of the end of the CDR3; the missing end is completed from the germline J gene. This chain joins TRBV9 and TRBJ1-1; possible D gene TRBD1, 6 bases. The germline V and J ends were trimmed by 7 bases and 3 bases, with 16 bases remaining between them. From germline, CDR1 is SGDLS and CDR2 YYNGEE. This CDR3 comprises 14 residues. The CDR3 bases that were read are TGTGCCAGCGGCCCTGACAGGCTTTACACTGAA. Amino acids: CASGPDRLYTE. The CDR3 in its entirety is CASGPDRLYTEAFF.

Concerning this clone itself: The CDR3 end is not reached by the read, which stops 3 residues before it; the germline J gene fills it in. J is TRBJ2-7 and V is TRBV6-2 or TRBV6-3, with TRBD1 matching 9 bases. The V gene's germline CDR1 is MNHEY and CDR2 SVGEGT. With 6 bases clipped from V and 6 bases from J, the junction kept 6 bases outside the gene matches. This CDR3 comprises 13 residues. CDR3 bases read: TGTGCCAGCAGGGCGACAGGGGGTGGCGAG. Translated: CASRATGGGE. The CDR3 in its entirety is CASRATGGGEQYF.

Note on this clone: The read halts 3 residues ahead of the CDR3 end, with the missing end drawn from the germline J gene. V gene TRBV2 combines with J gene TRBJ1-1; 10 bases are a match to TRBD1. This CDR3 is built from 15 residues. Germline V gene data show CDR1 as SNHLY and CDR2 as FYNNEI. The V gene end was trimmed by 7 bases and the J gene end by 3 bases; junction bases not matched to a gene: 8. CDR3 DNA, as far as it was read: TGTGCCAGCACCCGACAGGGGGCGAGGGACACTGAA. Residues: CASTRQGARDTE. In full, the CDR3 reads CASTRQGARDTEAFF.

About this clone: The read terminates 3 residues ahead of where the CDR3 ends, so the germline J gene completes it. V usage is TRBV18 and J usage is TRBJ2-2; tentative D call: TRBD2 (5 bases). With 0 bases removed from V and 3 bases from J, the gap between germline ends came to 23 bases. The CDR3 runs to 20 residues. CDR1 is KGHSH, CDR2 LQKENI, per germline. CDR3 sequence reads: CASSPPNFSLRGLYTGELFF. CDR3 bases read: TGTGCCAGCTCACCACCGAACTTTAGTCTTCGAGGGTTGTACACCGGGGAG.

In the case of this clone: The missing CDR3 end, 3 residues past where the read stops, is filled in from the germline J gene. V and J are TRBV7-2 and TRBJ2-7; maybe TRBD2 (6 bases). This CDR3 spans 15 amino acids. The germline V gene has CDR1 SGHTA and CDR2 FQGNSA. V shed 1 base and J shed 6 bases, with 16 bases lying between them. CDR3 bases read: TGTGCCAGCAGCTTAGTCCCCAGCGGGCGAGGCGAG. It encodes CASSLVPSGRGE. The CDR3 in full is CASSLVPSGRGEQYF.

With regard to this clone: The missing CDR3 end, 3 residues past where the read stops, is filled in from the germline J gene. The chain joins TRBV7-2 to TRBJ2-7, with 10 bases lining up with TRBD2. This CDR3 is 15 amino acids long. V was pared by 5 bases and J by 6 bases, with 10 bases of the junction left unmatched. The germline CDR1 and CDR2 sequences are SGHTA and FQGNSA. The sequenced CDR3 bases are TGTGCCAGCAGCAGAAGCGGGGGGGCCGTTTTCGAG. It specifies CASSRSGGAVFE. The whole CDR3 is CASSRSGGAVFEQYF.

The sequenced part of the CDR3 DNA is TGTGCCAGCAGCTTACCGGGACAGGTCTATGGC. It encodes CASSLPGQVYG. The whole CDR3 is CASSLPGQVYGYTF. The J gene is TRBJ1-2, the V gene TRBV7-9; 8 nucleotides line up with TRBD1. The read terminates 3 residues ahead of where the CDR3 ends, so the germline J gene completes it. This CDR3 spans 14 amino acids. V lost 2 bases to trimming and J lost 4 bases; unmatched junction nucleotides: 3. CDR1 SEHNR and CDR2 FQNEAQ come from the germline V gene (reference sequence).

Points on this clone: The CDR3 end falls 3 residues outside the read, so it is completed with the germline J gene. The chain is built from TRBV20-1 and TRBJ1-3; 7 positions agree with TRBD1. J was trimmed by 4 bases and V by 3 bases; bases with no gene match: 6. CDR3 length equals 14 residues. Germline-derived CDR1 and CDR2 are DFQATT and SNEGSKA (reference sequence). The CDR3 loop is CSASGDRAGNTIYF. The covered CDR3 bases are TGCAGTGCTAGTGGAGACAGGGCAGGAAACACC.

About this clone: The read falls 3 residues short of the CDR3 end, and the missing part is taken from the germline J gene. V and J are TRBV7-7 and TRBJ1-2; 8 positions agree with TRBD1. The V segment lost 0 bases and the J segment 5 bases; nucleotides outside the gene matches: 8. The CDR3 runs to 16 residues. Germline V gene sequence: CDR1 SSHAT, CDR2 FNYEAQ (reference sequence). CDR3 residues: CASSLAFQGAGYGYTF. CDR3 DNA, as far as it was read: TGTGCCAGCAGCTTAGCGTTTCAGGGGGCTGGGTATGGC.

With regard to this clone: Read sequence stops 3 residues before the CDR3 end, and the germline J gene provides the missing end. The rearrangement uses TRBV20-1 and TRBJ2-1; 12 positions match TRBD2. Germline V CDR1 and CDR2: DFQATT, SNEGSKA (reference sequence). This CDR3 is built from 16 residues. V shed 6 bases and J 0 bases; nucleotides not matched to a gene: 6. The CDR3: CSAGTSGPFSYNEQFF. The covered CDR3 bases are TGCAGTGCGGGGACTAGCGGGCCGTTCTCCTACAATGAG.

About this clone itself: The read stops 3 residues short of the end of the CDR3; the missing end is completed from the germline J gene. This chain connects TRBV20-1 to TRBJ2-2; 7 nucleotides line up with TRBD2. The V and J ends lost 4 bases and 1 base, in that order; junction bases with no gene match: 6. Germline V gene data show CDR1 as DFQATT and CDR2 as SNEGSKA (reference sequence). The CDR3 extends over 15 amino acids. Here the CDR3 reads CSAKVQRGNTGELFF. The covered CDR3 bases are TGCAGTGCTAAAGTCCAGCGGGGGAACACCGGGGAG.

In the case of this clone: The DNA ends 3 residues before the CDR3 does, and the rest of the CDR3 is filled in from the germline J gene. The chain combines TRBV19 with TRBJ2-3; D remains ambiguous. The CDR3 runs 12 residues. In germline, CDR1 is LNHDA, CDR2 SQIVND (reference sequence). The CDR3 sequence: CASSETHQPQYF. CDR3 DNA, as far as it was read: TGTGCCAGTAGTGAGACACATCAGCCG.

Details on this clone: The CDR3 goes on 3 residues after the read ends, and that part is filled in from the germline J gene. The J gene is TRBJ1-1, the V gene TRBV16; 9 bases are shared with TRBD1. The CDR3 is made up of 14 amino acids. Germline trimming cut 2 bases from V and 7 bases from J; bases unmatched to any gene: 5. Germline loops: CDR1 KGHSY, CDR2 FQNENV. The CDR3 protein is CASSQDRGRSEAFF. The CDR3 DNA, read in part, is TGTGCCAGCAGCCAAGACAGGGGGAGAAGTGAA.

Details on this clone: The read ends 3 residues before the CDR3 terminus; that terminus is restored from the germline J gene. The genes are TRBV4-1 and TRBJ1-3; D remains ambiguous. The V gene's germline CDR1 is MGHRA and CDR2 YSYEKL. Trimming pared 0 bases from V and 0 bases from J, leaving 6 bases between. The CDR3 has 15 amino acids. CDR3 amino acids: CASSQEHISGNTIYF. Partial CDR3 DNA: TGCGCCAGCAGCCAAGAGCACATCTCTGGAAACACC.

CDR3 region: CASRTAQAYEQYF. Incomplete CDR3 DNA: TGTGCCAGCCGGACAGCACAAGCCTACGAG. The chain has TRBV27 and TRBJ2-7, with D possibly TRBD1 on 6 matching bases. Read sequence stops 3 residues before the CDR3 end, and the germline J gene provides the missing end. Germline values: CDR1 MNHEY, CDR2 SMNVEV (reference sequence). V shed 8 bases and J shed 2 bases, with 13 bases lying between them. The CDR3 covers 13 residues.

About this clone: The sequence runs out 3 residues before the end of the CDR3; the remainder is reconstructed from the germline J gene. The J gene is TRBJ1-1, the V gene TRBV5-5; 9 bases map to TRBD1. The ends lost 4 bases at V and 7 bases at J; junction bases unmatched: 8. The CDR3 has 14 amino acids. Per germline, CDR1 SGHKS and CDR2 YYEKEE (reference sequence). Partial CDR3 DNA: TGTGCCAGCAGCCATTTATGGGACAGGGATGAA. Translated: CASSHLWDRDE. The CDR3, in full, reads CASSHLWDRDEAFF.

Of note for this clone: The sequence runs out 3 residues before the end of the CDR3; the remainder is reconstructed from the germline J gene. The J gene is TRBJ1-2, the V gene TRBV2; D ambiguous. The V end lost 7 bases, the J end lost 1 base, and 10 bases lay between the germline ends. The CDR3 covers 13 residues. Germline assignment: CDR1 SNHLY and CDR2 FYNNEI. CDR3 region: CASKLRINYGYTF. The part of the CDR3 DNA that was read is TGTGCCAGCAAACTAAGGATTAACTATGGC. The full variable domain, completed using reference TRBV2 and TRBJ1-2, is EPEVTQTPSHQVTQMGQEVILRCVPISNHLYFYWYRQILGQKVEFLVSFYNNEISEKSEIFDDQFSVERPDGSNFTLKIRSTKLEDSAMYFCASKLRINYGYTFGSGTRLTVV.

Points on this clone: The read ends 3 residues early relative to the CDR3; the germline J gene fills the gap. This chain uses TRBV29-1 with TRBJ2-5; 7 bases are shared with TRBD1. The germline V gene has CDR1 SQVTM and CDR2 ANQGSEA. V was pared by 6 bases and J by 2 bases, with 0 bases of the junction left unmatched. This CDR3 is built from 11 residues. CDR3 residues: CSVRGQETQYF. CDR3 bases read: TGCAGCGTCAGGGGGCAAGAGACC. The complete variable domain, with remaining parts taken from reference TRBV29-1 and TRBJ2-5, reads SAVISQKPSRDICQRGTSLTIQCQVDSQVTMMFWYRQQPGQSLTLIATANQGSEATYESGFVIDKFPISRPNLTFSTLTVSNMSPEDSSIYLCSVRGQETQYFGPGTRLLVL.

Worth noting for this clone: One end of the junction is discordant with germline, which a read error may explain. The read ends 3 residues before the CDR3 terminus; that terminus is restored from the germline J gene. V is TRBV4-2 and J is TRBJ2-3; 9 nucleotides agree with TRBD2. CDR1 is LGHNA, CDR2 YNFKEQ, per germline. The CDR3 runs 16 residues. CDR3 amino acids: CASSQDRGLAPDTQYF. CDR3 DNA (partial): TGCGCCAGCAGCCAAGATCGGGGACTAGCCCCAGATACG.

Of note for this clone: The CDR3 end falls 3 residues outside the read, so it is completed with the germline J gene. This sequence joins TRBV19 and TRBJ1-2; D is unclear. Germline V CDR1 and CDR2: LNHDA, SQIVND (reference sequence). This CDR3 has 16 amino acids. CDR3: CASSISERGPINDYTF. The sequenced CDR3 bases are TGTGCCAGTAGTATCTCGGAGCGGGGTCCAATAAATGAC. The whole variable domain, filled in from reference TRBV19 and TRBJ1-2, reads DGGITQSPKYLFRKEGQNVTLSCEQNLNHDAMYWYRQDPGQGLRLIYYSQIVNDFQKGDIAEGYSVSREKKESFPLTVTSAQKNPTAFYLCASSISERGPINDYTFGSGTRLTVV.